This entry concerns a single T cell receptor beta chain. The data originate from a study of cytomegalovirus exposure and HLA in healthy donors. PCR was performed using 60 Vbeta and 13 Jbeta primers. Sequencing used immunoSEQ multiplex PCR; TCRdb keeps in-frame clones, though not all of them. The table has about 110,000 clones, 70% to 80% seen once. Germline V CDR1 and CDR2: MNHEY, SMNVEV (reference sequence). This CDR3 has 15 amino acids. The J segment lost 4 bases and the V segment lost 8 bases, leaving 9 bases of the junction unmatched. The clonotype originates from a female donor in good health and CMV-seronegative. The chain has TRBV27 and TRBJ2-2; 8 nucleotides match TRBD1. The sequencing input was PBMCs. The DNA for the CDR3 is TGTGCCAGCGGGGTGACAGGGGTGGTCACCGGGGAGCTGTTTTTT. It translates to CASGVTGVVTGELFF.